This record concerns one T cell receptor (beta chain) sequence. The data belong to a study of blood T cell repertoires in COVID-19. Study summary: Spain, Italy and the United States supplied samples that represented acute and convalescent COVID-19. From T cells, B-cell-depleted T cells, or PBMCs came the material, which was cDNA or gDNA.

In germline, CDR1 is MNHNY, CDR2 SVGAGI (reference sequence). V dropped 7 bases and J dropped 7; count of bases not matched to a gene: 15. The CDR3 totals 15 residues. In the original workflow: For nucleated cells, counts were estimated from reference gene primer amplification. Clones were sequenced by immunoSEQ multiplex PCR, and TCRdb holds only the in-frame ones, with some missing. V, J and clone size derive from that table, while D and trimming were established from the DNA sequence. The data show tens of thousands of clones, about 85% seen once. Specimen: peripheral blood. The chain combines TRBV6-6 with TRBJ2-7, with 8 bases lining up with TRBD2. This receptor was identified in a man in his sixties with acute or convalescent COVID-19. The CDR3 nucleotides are TGTGCCAGCATCCAGTCGGCGGGGGGTGTGGGTGAGCAGTACTTC. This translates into CASIQSAGGVGEQYF.